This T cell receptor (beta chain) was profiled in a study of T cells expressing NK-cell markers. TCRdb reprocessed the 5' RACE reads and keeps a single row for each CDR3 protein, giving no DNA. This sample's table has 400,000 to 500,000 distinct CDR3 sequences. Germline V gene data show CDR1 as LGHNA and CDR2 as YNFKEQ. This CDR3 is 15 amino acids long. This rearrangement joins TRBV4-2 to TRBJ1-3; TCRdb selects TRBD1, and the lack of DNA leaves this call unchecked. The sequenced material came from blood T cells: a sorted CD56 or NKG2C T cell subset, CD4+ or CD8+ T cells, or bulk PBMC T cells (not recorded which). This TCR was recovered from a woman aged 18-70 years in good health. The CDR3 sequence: CAIGQGEGSGNTIYF.